Listed below are T cell receptor beta chains from one sample, sequenced in a study of blood T cell repertoires in COVID-19. Sequenced by immunoSEQ multiplex PCR; TCRdb stores in-frame clones only, minus some. The sample yields about 140,000 clones, 65% to 85% seen once. The material sequenced was peripheral blood. These receptors were collected from a man younger than 40 with COVID-19, enrolled during active disease. The CDR3 runs from the conserved cysteine through the conserved F or W. Fields, in order: J gene, CDR3 length, V gene, D gene, clone size, CDR3 protein, CDR3 DNA. A D gene is named only where the DNA matches it firmly. Rows give clone size only sometimes, using once, few, many, or a class for an expanded clone.

TRBJ2-1,14,TRBV6-5,.,.,CASSYIAVYNEQFF,TGTGCCAGCAGTTACATAGCTGTCTACAATGAGCAGTTCTTC
TRBJ2-7,11,TRBV5-6,TRBD1,.,CASSSGQVQYF,TGTGCCAGCAGCTCGGGACAGGTTCAGTACTTC
TRBJ1-6,12,TRBV6-5,TRBD1,.,CASSRQGSPLHF,TGTGCCAGCAGCCGACAGGGATCACCCCTCCACTTT
TRBJ2-7,18,TRBV5-4,TRBD2,.,CASSLGGAGGAVPYEQYF,TGTGCCAGCAGCTTGGGTGGGGCGGGAGGTGCCGTTCCCTACGAGCAGTACTTC
TRBJ2-7,15,TRBV28,TRBD2,once,CATETSGLEGLEQYF,TGTGCCACCGAGACTTCGGGACTAGAAGGTTTGGAGCAGTACTTC
TRBJ1-5,13,TRBV7-2,.,.,CASSSEAGQPQHF,TGTGCCAGCAGCTCTGAAGCAGGGCAGCCCCAGCATTTT
TRBJ2-2,14,TRBV30,TRBD2,.,CAWTWGGFTGELFF,TGTGCCTGGACCTGGGGGGGATTCACCGGGGAGCTGTTTTTT
TRBJ1-1,14,TRBV5-4,.,.,CASSSTVMNTEAFF,TGTGCCAGCAGCTCTACAGTCATGAACACTGAAGCTTTCTTT
TRBJ2-2,18,TRBV24-1,.,.,CATSDPSAGTANTGELFF,TGTGCCACCAGTGACCCATCGGCGGGGACGGCGAACACCGGGGAGCTGTTTTTT
TRBJ2-3,13,TRBV7-2,.,.,CASSLYSTDTQYF,TGTGCCAGCAGCTTATATAGCACAGATACGCAGTATTTT
TRBJ2-7,13,TRBV11-1,.,.,CASSFSGSYEQYF,TGTGCCAGCAGCTTCTCGGGGTCCTACGAGCAGTACTTC
TRBJ1-1,14,TRBV6-5,TRBD1,.,CASSTTGGNTEAFF,TGTGCCAGCAGTACCACAGGGGGCAACACTGAAGCTTTCTTT
TRBJ2-7,13,TRBV27,TRBD1,many,CASSWTGGIEQYF,TGTGCCAGCAGTTGGACAGGGGGCATCGAGCAGTACTTC
TRBJ2-3,13,TRBV7-9,.,.,CASREGNTDTQYF,TGTGCCAGCAGGGAGGGGAACACAGATACGCAGTATTTT
TRBJ2-1,15,TRBV9,TRBD2,.,CASSLTSGPYNEQFF,TGTGCCAGCAGCCTAACTAGCGGGCCCTACAATGAGCAGTTCTTC
TRBJ2-2,15,TRBV7-2,TRBD2,once,CASSLDGREGGELFF,TGTGCCAGCAGCTTAGATGGCCGGGAGGGCGGGGAGCTGTTTTTT
TRBJ1-4,15,TRBV2,TRBD1,.,CASSRIGTANEKLFF,TGTGCCAGCAGCCGAATAGGGACAGCCAATGAAAAACTGTTTTTT
TRBJ1-6,14,TRBV4-1,TRBD1,.,CASSPGQGVSPLHF,TGCGCCAGCAGCCCGGGACAGGGAGTCTCACCCCTCCACTTT
TRBJ1-2,13,TRBV28,TRBD1,.,CASTRDRGYGYTF,TGTGCCAGCACGAGGGACAGGGGCTATGGCTACACCTTC
TRBJ1-4,12,TRBV19,.,.,CASTRTERKLFF,TGTGCCAGTACCCGGACAGAACGAAAACTGTTTTTT
TRBJ2-5,11,TRBV28,.,.,CASSPEETQYF,TGTGCCAGCAGTCCTGAAGAGACCCAGTACTTC
TRBJ2-3,15,TRBV27,.,.,CASSFDGRVADTQYF,TGTGCCAGCAGTTTTGACGGGAGAGTGGCAGATACGCAGTATTTT
TRBJ2-3,18,TRBV5-4,TRBD2,once,CASSRKGRLAGNPDTQYF,TGTGCCAGCAGCCGGAAAGGTCGACTAGCGGGAAACCCAGATACGCAGTATTTT
TRBJ1-2,17,TRBV19,.,.,CASSISVGSRSNYGYTF,TGTGCCAGTAGTATATCTGTGGGCAGCCGATCGAACTATGGCTACACCTTC
TRBJ2-7,13,TRBV14,.,.,CASSLYRSDEQYF,TGTGCCAGCAGCCTTTACCGGTCTGACGAGCAGTACTTC
TRBJ1-2,12,TRBV10-3,TRBD1,few,CAISAGQEGYTF,TGTGCCATCAGTGCGGGACAGGAGGGCTACACCTTC
TRBJ1-5,15,TRBV7-2,.,.,CASSLLPQSNQPQHF,TGTGCCAGCAGCTTACTCCCACAGAGCAATCAGCCCCAGCATTTT
TRBJ2-7,13,TRBV6-5,.,.,CASGGGSPYEQYF,TGTGCCAGCGGAGGGGGCAGCCCCTACGAGCAGTACTTC
TRBJ2-7,13,TRBV28,.,.,CASSLGTTYEQYF,TGTGCCAGCAGTTTAGGGACAACCTACGAGCAGTACTTC
TRBJ1-4,13,TRBV30,TRBD1,.,CAWGSQGDEKLFF,TGTGCCTGGGGTTCCCAGGGGGATGAAAAACTGTTTTTT
TRBJ1-6,15,TRBV27,.,once,CASSPDTLGNSPLHF,TGTGCCAGCAGTCCCGACACCTTGGGTAATTCACCCCTCCACTTT
TRBJ2-2,14,TRBV5-4,.,once,CASSLGQNTGELFF,TGTGCCAGCAGCTTGGGGCAGAACACCGGGGAGCTGTTTTTT
TRBJ1-2,15,TRBV6-6,.,.,CASSGTTGTDYGYTF,TGTGCCAGCAGTGGGACTACCGGGACGGACTATGGCTACACCTTC
TRBJ1-5,15,TRBV7-9,TRBD1,.,CASSQGTGSNQPQHF,TGTGCCAGCAGCCAAGGGACAGGAAGCAATCAGCCCCAGCATTTT